A selection of T cell receptor beta chains follows, all from one sample in a study of cytomegalovirus exposure and HLA in healthy donors. Produced via immunoSEQ multiplex PCR; TCRdb's table is partial and in-frame only. The sample has over 100,000 clones, around 80% seen once. The sample was PBMCs. The source is a woman aged 40 to 50 in good health and CMV-seronegative. Both conserved end residues are part of each CDR3. A D gene is named only where the DNA matches it firmly. Expanded clones are given a class, and other clones once, few, many or no size at all.

>TRBV9|TRBJ1-2|-|once
TGTGCCAGCACCCCGTCCGAGGGTATCTATGGCTACACCTTC
CASTPSEGIYGYTF
>TRBV6-1|TRBJ1-2|TRBD1|-
TGTGCCAGCAGTCTCGGGAAGGGGGCGGTCTATGGCTACACCTTC
CASSLGKGAVYGYTF
>TRBV19|TRBJ1-2|TRBD1|-
TGTGCCAGTAATTTAAGCCGGGACAGGGGAAACTATGGCTACACCTTC
CASNLSRDRGNYGYTF
>TRBV7-9|TRBJ2-2|TRBD2|-
TGTGCCAGCAGCAGTATAGCGGGAGGGGAGGAGAACACCGGGGAGCTGTTTTTT
CASSSIAGGEENTGELFF
>TRBV7-9|TRBJ2-6|TRBD1|-
TGTGCCAGCAGCCCCTCACCGGGGACAGGCGACTCTGGGGCCAACGTCCTGACTTTC
CASSPSPGTGDSGANVLTF
>TRBV4-2|TRBJ2-2|TRBD2|-
TGTGCCAGCAGCCCCCTAACTAGCGGGAGCTCCACCGGGGAGCTGTTTTTT
CASSPLTSGSSTGELFF
>TRBV7-3|TRBJ2-3|TRBD2|once
TGTGCCAGCAGCCCTGGGGGTAGCGGGTATACAGATACGCAGTATTTT
CASSPGGSGYTDTQYF
>TRBV9|TRBJ1-1|-|-
TGTGCCAGCAGCGTTGGAAACAGGTTTCCACACCAAGACACTGAAGCTTTCTTT
CASSVGNRFPHQDTEAFF
>TRBV5-4|TRBJ1-3|-|-
TGTGCCAGCAGCTTGTATGGTCGGGGAAACACCATATATTTT
CASSLYGRGNTIYF
>TRBV11-2|TRBJ1-1|-|-
TGTGCCAGCGATACAGTATCGATGGCGCTAACTTTCTTT
CASDTVSMALTFF
>TRBV7-6|TRBJ1-2|-|-
TGTGCCAGCAGCACAAACAGTAGACTATTAGCTAACTATGGCTACACCTTC
CASSTNSRLLANYGYTF
>TRBV7-3|TRBJ2-3|TRBD2|-
TGTGCCAGCAGCCGGGGGGGCACAGATACGCAGTATTTT
CASSRGGTDTQYF
>TRBV5-6|TRBJ2-3|-|-
TGTGCCAGCAGCTTCGGTAAAGATACGCAGTATTTT
CASSFGKDTQYF
>TRBV4-1|TRBJ1-4|-|-
TGCGCCAGGGGTCCCAACCAGGGCTGTCAGTCGAATGAAAAACTGTTTTTT
CARGPNQGCQSNEKLFF
>TRBV10-2|TRBJ2-5|-|few
TGCGCCAGCAGTGAGGTATCGAGGGTGGGCGAGACCCAGTACTTC
CASSEVSRVGETQYF
>TRBV7-2|TRBJ2-2|-|-
TGTGCCAGCAGCCACAACAGGGGGGGTACCGGGGAGCTGTTTTTT
CASSHNRGGTGELFF
>TRBV13|TRBJ2-7|-|few
TGTGCCAGCAGGTGTCCAAGGTTTGGGGCTCACGAGCAGTACTTC
CASRCPRFGAHEQYF
>TRBV9|TRBJ1-1|-|few
TGTGCCAGCAGCCCCCTCGGGGGAGGGGTCAGCACTGAAGCTTTCTTT
CASSPLGGGVSTEAFF
>TRBV5-4|TRBJ2-2|TRBD1|-
TGTGCCAGCAGCTTTGGGGACAGGAACACCGGGGAGCTGTTTTTT
CASSFGDRNTGELFF
>TRBV6-5|TRBJ1-2|TRBD1|-
TGTGCCAGCAGGGGACAGATTAACTATGGCTACACCTTC
CASRGQINYGYTF
>TRBV29-1|TRBJ1-1|-|-
TGCAGCGTTAGAGATTCTGAAGCTTTCTTT
CSVRDSEAFF
>TRBV7-9|TRBJ1-1|-|-
TGTGCCAGCAGCTTCGACGGGGTGAACACTGAAGCTTTCTTT
CASSFDGVNTEAFF
>TRBV29-1|TRBJ1-2|-|-
TGCAGCGTTGAAGATGCTGGCTCCAGGGAACCCTATGGCTACACCTTC
CSVEDAGSREPYGYTF
>TRBV19|TRBJ1-2|-|-
TGTGCCAGTAGAGGGATCGGGACAAAAGGCTACACCTTC
CASRGIGTKGYTF
>TRBV6-5|TRBJ2-7|-|-
TGTGCCAGCACCCCGTCCCGGACAGCCGCCTACGAGCAGTACTTC
CASTPSRTAAYEQYF
>TRBV7-3|TRBJ2-5|TRBD2|-
TGTGCCAGCAGCCCCCCTGCGCGGGAGATGCTGGTAGAGACCCAGTACTTC
CASSPPAREMLVETQYF
>TRBV28|TRBJ2-7|-|few
TGTGCCAGCAGTCCCCGGGCCCCACAGGACGAGCAGTACTTC
CASSPRAPQDEQYF
>TRBV29-1|TRBJ1-4|-|-
TGCAGCGTTGAGGACAGCCCGAATGAAAAACTGTTTTTT
CSVEDSPNEKLFF
>TRBV19|TRBJ1-6|-|once
TGTGCCAGTACTGGGAGAGCAAATTCACCCCTCCACTTT
CASTGRANSPLHF
>TRBV30|TRBJ2-1|-|-
TGTGCCTGGAGTCCTCACGGTCATGAGCAGTTCTTC
CAWSPHGHEQFF
>TRBV6-1|TRBJ2-7|TRBD1|-
TGTGCCAGCAGGGGACAGGTCAGACCTTCCTACGAGCAGTACTTC
CASRGQVRPSYEQYF
>TRBV30|TRBJ1-1|-|-
TGTGCCTGGAGTGGGGGGGTCCGTGAGAAAGCTTTCTTT
CAWSGGVREKAFF
>TRBV9|TRBJ2-2|-|-
TGTGCCAGCAGCGTAAAGCTCACCGGGGAGCTGTTTTTT
CASSVKLTGELFF
>TRBV2|TRBJ2-1|TRBD2|-
TGTGCCAGCAGTGAGGCGGGAGTGAACAATGAGCAGTTCTTC
CASSEAGVNNEQFF
>TRBV7-2|TRBJ1-3|TRBD1|-
TGTGCCAGCAGCCCTGGGACAGGGGGAAACACCATATATTTT
CASSPGTGGNTIYF
>TRBV27|TRBJ2-7|TRBD1|-
TGTGCCAGCAGTAATCGACAGGGACGGGCCAACTACGAGCAGTACTTC
CASSNRQGRANYEQYF
>TRBV2|TRBJ1-4|TRBD1|-
TGTGCCAGCAGTGTCGGACAGGGGATCTATGAAAAACTGTTTTTT
CASSVGQGIYEKLFF
>TRBV28|TRBJ1-5|TRBD1|-
TGTGCCAGCAGCAGGGGACAGCTCCTTAGTCAGCCCCAGCATTTT
CASSRGQLLSQPQHF
>TRBV10-3|TRBJ2-1|TRBD1|-
TGTGCCATCAGCGGGACAGATACATCCTACAATGAGCAGTTCTTC
CAISGTDTSYNEQFF
>TRBV19|TRBJ1-2|-|-
TGTGCCAGTAGTAACGTAGCACAATCTCACTATGGCTACACCTTC
CASSNVAQSHYGYTF